These T cell receptor beta chains were read from a single sample in a study of T cells in pancreatic ductal adenocarcinoma. Profiled with immunoSEQ multiplex PCR; TCRdb holds only in-frame clones, not every one. Of roughly 100,000 clones in the sample, roughly 95% were seen once. Material for sequencing was PBMCs. The receptors come from a human donor with pancreatic ductal adenocarcinoma. The CDR3 runs from the conserved cysteine through the conserved F or W. A D gene is named only where the DNA matches it firmly. Size is omitted from some rows. Given values are once, few, many or a class for expanded clones.

V: TRBV6-5
J: TRBJ2-5
D: NA
size: NA
CDR3: CASRTGKETQYF
DNA: TGTGCCAGCCGAACAGGGAAAGAGACCCAGTACTTC

V: TRBV2
J: TRBJ1-3
D: NA
size: NA
CDR3: CASSGDSRNTIYF
DNA: TGTGCCAGCAGCGGGGACTCTCGCAACACCATATATTTT

V: TRBV10-3
J: TRBJ2-1
D: NA
size: NA
CDR3: CAIRGVFGNEQFF
DNA: TGTGCCATCAGGGGAGTTTTCGGCAATGAGCAGTTCTTC

V: TRBV19
J: TRBJ2-6
D: NA
size: once
CDR3: CASSFRGSSGANVLTF
DNA: TGTGCCAGTAGTTTTCGAGGGAGTTCTGGGGCCAACGTCCTGACTTTC

V: TRBV6-1
J: TRBJ2-5
D: NA
size: NA
CDR3: CAGAAGQETQYF
DNA: TGTGCCGGAGCGGCGGGCCAGGAGACCCAGTACTTC

V: TRBV11-2
J: TRBJ2-2
D: TRBD1
size: NA
CDR3: CASSLRGTGYTGELFF
DNA: TGTGCCAGCAGCTTACGGGGGACAGGCTACACCGGGGAGCTGTTTTTT

V: TRBV7-9
J: TRBJ2-3
D: NA
size: NA
CDR3: CASSPRTGLSTDTQYF
DNA: TGTGCCAGCAGCCCTCGGACGGGACTTAGCACAGATACGCAGTATTTT

V: TRBV6-6
J: TRBJ2-5
D: TRBD1
size: NA
CDR3: CASTGAGGETQYF
DNA: TGTGCCAGCACTGGGGCAGGGGGAGAGACCCAGTACTTC

V: TRBV4-3
J: TRBJ1-5
D: TRBD1
size: NA
CDR3: CASSQGLQGRQPQHF
DNA: TGCGCCAGCAGCCAAGGGTTACAGGGGAGGCAGCCCCAGCATTTT

V: TRBV29-1
J: TRBJ1-2
D: NA
size: NA
CDR3: CSVEDLFYGYTF
DNA: TGCAGCGTTGAAGATCTCTTCTATGGCTACACCTTC

V: TRBV10-3
J: TRBJ2-7
D: TRBD2
size: NA
CDR3: CAISGLAGPYEQYF
DNA: TGTGCCATCAGTGGGCTAGCGGGACCCTACGAGCAGTACTTC

V: TRBV5-5
J: TRBJ2-7
D: NA
size: NA
CDR3: CASSFRDLHYEQYF
DNA: TGTGCCAGCAGCTTCCGGGACTTACACTACGAGCAGTACTTC

V: TRBV4-1
J: TRBJ2-7
D: NA
size: NA
CDR3: CASSWTGAAGDSPEQYF
DNA: TGCGCCAGCAGCTGGACTGGGGCGGCAGGGGATTCCCCCGAGCAGTACTTC

V: TRBV18
J: TRBJ2-2
D: NA
size: NA
CDR3: CASSPGQGFGELFF
DNA: TGTGCCAGCTCACCAGGTCAGGGATTCGGGGAGCTGTTTTTT

V: TRBV2
J: TRBJ2-3
D: TRBD1
size: NA
CDR3: CASKGTGTTVPQYF
DNA: TGTGCCAGCAAAGGGACAGGGACTACAGTTCCGCAGTATTTT